Below are 8 T cell receptor beta chains sequenced from a single sample in a study of cytomegalovirus exposure and HLA in healthy donors. The PCR had 60 Vbeta and 13 Jbeta primers. Sequencing was performed with immunoSEQ multiplex PCR; in TCRdb, only in-frame clones are kept and a portion is missing. The sample includes nearly 200,000 clones. Material for sequencing was PBMCs. These receptors were obtained from a boy aged 5-17 years in good health and CMV-seronegative.

The chain has TRBV7-9 and TRBJ1-1; D perhaps matches TRBD1 (6 bases). Germline V CDR1 and CDR2: SEHNR, FQNEAQ (reference sequence). Deletions cut 7 bases from V and 6 bases from J, with 18 bases between. The CDR3 totals 14 residues. CDR3 region: CASILGGGMSEAFF. The CDR3 DNA follows: TGTGCCAGCATCCTAGGGGGAGGGATGTCTGAAGCTTTCTTT.

The chain combines TRBV11-2 with TRBJ2-7; 9 bases are shared with TRBD2. The V segment lost 3 bases and the J segment 5 bases; nucleotides outside the gene matches: 2. Per the germline V gene, CDR1 is SGHAT and CDR2 is FQNNGV. The length of the CDR3 is 13 residues. The CDR3 region is CASSFSGGNEQYF. The CDR3 region has the DNA TGTGCCAGCAGCTTTAGCGGGGGAAACGAGCAGTACTTC.

This chain links TRBV7-9 with TRBJ2-7; possibly TRBD1 for D (6 bases). Per the germline V gene, CDR1 is SEHNR and CDR2 is FQNEAQ (reference sequence). The CDR3 consists of 15 residues. Trimming stripped 5 bases from V and 4 bases from J, with 18 bases between. This chain's CDR3 is CASSPQGGAKYEQYF. Written as DNA, the CDR3 is TGTGCCAGCAGCCCACAAGGGGGTGCGAAGTACGAGCAGTACTTC. Drawing the rest from reference TRBV7-9 and TRBJ2-7, the complete variable domain is DTGVSQNPRHKITKRGQNVTFRCDPISEHNRLYWYRQTLGQGPEFLTYFQNEAQLEKSRLLSDRFSAERPKGSFSTLEIQRTEQGDSAMYLCASSPQGGAKYEQYFGPGTRLTVT.

The chain joins TRBV19 to TRBJ2-3, with a tentative D call TRBD1 (5 bases). The CDR3 is 14 amino acids. Trimming removed 6 bases from V and 4 bases from J, with 14 bases in between. Per the germline V gene, CDR1 is LNHDA and CDR2 is SQIVND (reference sequence). CDR3 sequence reads: CASSPPGWADTQYF. In DNA, the CDR3 is TGTGCCAGTAGCCCGCCAGGGTGGGCAGATACGCAGTATTTT.

V usage is TRBV11-2 and J usage is TRBJ1-1; no clear D. This CDR3 comprises 14 residues. Trimming pared 5 bases from V and 5 bases from J, leaving 15 bases between. Germline V gene lookup returns CDR1 SGHAT and CDR2 FQNNGV. Here the CDR3 DNA reads TGTGCCAGCAGCCCTTTTCTCGGGGAAACTGAAGCTTTCTTT. It specifies CASSPFLGETEAFF.

The chain links TRBV2 to TRBJ1-4; no clear D gene. Germline CDR1 and CDR2: SNHLY and FYNNEI. V dropped 8 bases and J dropped 3 bases, with 7 bases sitting between them. The CDR3 covers 12 residues. This CDR3 is CASAESNEKLFF. The CDR3 DNA is TGTGCCAGCGCGGAATCTAATGAAAAACTGTTTTTT.

The chain uses TRBV2 and TRBJ2-2; possible D gene TRBD1, 6 bases. CDR1 is SNHLY and CDR2 is FYNNEI in the germline V gene. The CDR3 contains 13 residues. Trimming left V 5 bases short and J 4 bases short, with 8 bases between. CDR3 nucleotide sequence: TGTGCCAGCAGTATCAGGGGCACCGGGGAGCTGTTTTTT. This encodes CASSIRGTGELFF. The variable domain in full, completed from reference TRBV2 and TRBJ2-2, reads EPEVTQTPSHQVTQMGQEVILRCVPISNHLYFYWYRQILGQKVEFLVSFYNNEISEKSEIFDDQFSVERPDGSNFTLKIRSTKLEDSAMYFCASSIRGTGELFFGEGSRLTVL.

The chain recombines TRBV4-1 with TRBJ2-1, with D possibly matching TRBD2 (6 bases). There are 18 residues in the CDR3. Deletions cut 0 bases from V and 0 bases from J, with 15 bases between. The V gene's germline CDR1 is MGHRA and CDR2 YSYEKL. The CDR3 region is CASSQDSSGLSSYNEQFF. CDR3 DNA sequence: TGCGCCAGCAGCCAAGATAGTTCCGGACTAAGCTCCTACAATGAGCAGTTCTTC.